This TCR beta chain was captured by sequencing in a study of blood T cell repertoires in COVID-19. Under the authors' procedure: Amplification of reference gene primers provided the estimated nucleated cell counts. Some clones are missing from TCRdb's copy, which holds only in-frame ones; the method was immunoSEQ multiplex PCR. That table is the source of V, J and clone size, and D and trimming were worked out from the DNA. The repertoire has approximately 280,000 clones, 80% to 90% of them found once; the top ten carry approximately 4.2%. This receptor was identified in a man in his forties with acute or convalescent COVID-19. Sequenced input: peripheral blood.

The CDR3 bases are TGTGCCAGCAGCGCCTTATCACAGGGGCTATCGGAAGCTTTCTTT. Residues: CASSALSQGLSEAFF. The chain employs TRBV7-6 and TRBJ1-1, with 7 bases fitting TRBD1. Germline loops: CDR1 SGHVS, CDR2 FNYEAQ. Unmatched junction bases numbered 14, after V lost 5 bases and J lost 8 bases. There are 15 residues in the CDR3.